There are many counts of the clone carrying this TCR beta chain. Its antigen is unidentified. With 0 bases clipped from V and 8 bases from J, the junction kept 16 bases outside the gene matches. The germline V gene has CDR1 SGDLS and CDR2 YYNGEE. The CDR3 has 19 residues. This sample is drawn from a study of response to subunit inactivated influenza vaccine. The study, taken as a whole, reports: The study's authors posited that every seasonal influenza vaccination enlists few new T cells.

TCRdb itself ran the RT-PCR reads through MiXCR, one entry per CDR3 protein. This sample carries around 750,000 distinct CDR3 sequences, 21% of them seen once, and the ten largest clones take around 9.6%. The sequence came from a man aged 45-60 years who received an inactivated influenza vaccine. The specimen was PBMCs from blood, collected roughly 5 days after vaccination. The V and J genes are TRBV9 and TRBJ2-1, with 11 bases that match TRBD2. The CDR3 loop is CASSVATGQRLAGSDEQFF. The CDR3 DNA reads TGTGCCAGCAGCGTAGCTACCGGGCAGAGACTAGCGGGATCGGATGAGCAGTTCTTC. Full variable domain (outside the CDR3, taken from reference TRBV9 and TRBJ2-1): DSGVTQTPKHLITATGQRVTLRCSPRSGDLSVYWYQQSLDQGLQFLIQYYNGEERAKGNILERFSAQQFPDLHSELNLSSLELGDSALYFCASSVATGQRLAGSDEQFFGPGTRLTVL.